This T cell receptor (beta chain) stems from a study of T cells in Graves' hyperthyroidism and ophthalmopathy. Study outcomes and limitations: Through a model of 13 V-J features, ophthalmopathy was separated from stable hyperthyroidism.

V was shortened by 5 bases and J by 4 bases, with 8 bases between the two germline ends. Germline CDR1 is LNHNV and CDR2 is YYDKDF (reference sequence). This CDR3 spans 12 amino acids. It was uncontrolled infection, other autoimmune disease, pregnancy or lactation that excluded patients. The source material, RNA transcripts, was used to amplify TCR beta CDR3 regions. Carried out on the TCR CDR3, a first-round RT-PCR used the HTBI primer set. TCRdb reanalysed the multiplex PCR reads using MiXCR and keeps one entry per CDR3 protein. The sample carries more than 500,000 distinct CDR3 sequences, roughly 14% recorded once. This clonotype came up many times. Its target is unknown.

V and J are TRBV15 and TRBJ1-1; D is ambiguous. This TCR was recovered from a woman in her thirties or forties with Graves' ophthalmopathy. Source material: blood. The CDR3 here is CATSPHATEAFF. CDR3 DNA sequence: TGTGCCACCAGCCCCCATGCCACTGAAGCTTTCTTT.